The 6 T cell receptor beta chains listed next were all sequenced from one sample in a study of OX40 agonist ivuxolimab in advanced cancers. Clones were sequenced by immunoSEQ multiplex PCR, and TCRdb holds only the in-frame ones, with some missing. Among under 100,000 clones listed, about nine tenths were seen once. The specimen comprised CD4+ or CD8+ T cells sorted from blood, sampled in a trial of the OX40 agonist ivuxolimab. Receptors originate from an adult with an advanced solid tumor such as melanoma, head and neck, liver or kidney cancer.

This rearrangement joins TRBV7-9 to TRBJ2-7; maybe TRBD1 (6 bases). The germline CDR1 and CDR2 sequences are SEHNR and FQNEAQ (reference sequence). The CDR3 totals 14 residues. The V end lost 3 bases, the J end lost 0 bases, and 9 bases lay between the germline ends. The CDR3 loop reads CASSFTGPSYEQYF. CDR3 nucleotide sequence: TGTGCCAGCAGCTTCACAGGGCCCTCCTACGAGCAGTACTTC.

The chain links TRBV5-5 to TRBJ1-1; D uncertain. Germline V lookup: CDR1 SGHKS, CDR2 YYEKEE (reference sequence). Trimming left V 2 bases short and J 2 bases short, with 7 bases between. The length of the CDR3 is 13 residues. CDR3 in DNA: TGTGCCAGCAGCTTAATCAGTAACACTGAAGCTTTCTTT. It specifies CASSLISNTEAFF. The complete variable domain, with remaining parts taken from reference TRBV5-5 and TRBJ1-1, reads DAGVTQSPTHLIKTRGQQVTLRCSPISGHKSVSWYQQVLGQGPQFIFQYYEKEERGRGNFPDRFSARQFPNYSSELNVNALLLGDSALYLCASSLISNTEAFFGQGTRLTVV.

The sample holds a few counts of this clone. V usage is TRBV10-3 and J usage is TRBJ1-5; D call uncertain. This CDR3 region has 15 residues. V was clipped by 3 bases and J by 1 base, with 10 bases between them. Germline V gene data show CDR1 as ENHRY and CDR2 as SYGVKD. This CDR3 reads CAISDPGRSNQPQHF. The CDR3 DNA is TGTGCCATCAGTGACCCCGGACGGAGCAATCAGCCCCAGCATTTT.

The genes are TRBV7-8 and TRBJ2-3; 8 bases match TRBD2. Germline V gene sequence: CDR1 SGHVS, CDR2 FQNEAQ. This CDR3 is 14 amino acids long. The V segment lost 4 bases and the J segment 5 bases; nucleotides outside the gene matches: 5. The CDR3 coding sequence is TGTGCCAGCAGCTCGGGGGGGCCAATAGATACGCAGTATTTT. Encoded protein: CASSSGGPIDTQYF.

This sequence joins TRBV7-3 and TRBJ2-7, with 8 bases matching TRBD1. Per the germline V gene, CDR1 is SGHTA and CDR2 is FQGTGA. Unmatched junction bases numbered 5, after V lost 3 bases and J lost 7 bases. The CDR3 is made up of 13 amino acids. The CDR3 nucleotides read TGTGCCAGCAGCTTCGGACAGGGTGAAGAGCAGTACTTC. It translates to CASSFGQGEEQYF.

J is TRBJ2-1 and V is TRBV7-7, with 11 bases lining up with TRBD2. Per germline, CDR1 SSHAT and CDR2 FNYEAQ (reference sequence). J lost 6 bases, V lost 2 bases, and 3 bases had no gene match. The CDR3 is 15 residues long. The CDR3, as DNA: TGTGCCAGCAGCTTAACTAGCGGGGGAAGCAATGAGCAGTTCTTC. Its protein product is CASSLTSGGSNEQFF.